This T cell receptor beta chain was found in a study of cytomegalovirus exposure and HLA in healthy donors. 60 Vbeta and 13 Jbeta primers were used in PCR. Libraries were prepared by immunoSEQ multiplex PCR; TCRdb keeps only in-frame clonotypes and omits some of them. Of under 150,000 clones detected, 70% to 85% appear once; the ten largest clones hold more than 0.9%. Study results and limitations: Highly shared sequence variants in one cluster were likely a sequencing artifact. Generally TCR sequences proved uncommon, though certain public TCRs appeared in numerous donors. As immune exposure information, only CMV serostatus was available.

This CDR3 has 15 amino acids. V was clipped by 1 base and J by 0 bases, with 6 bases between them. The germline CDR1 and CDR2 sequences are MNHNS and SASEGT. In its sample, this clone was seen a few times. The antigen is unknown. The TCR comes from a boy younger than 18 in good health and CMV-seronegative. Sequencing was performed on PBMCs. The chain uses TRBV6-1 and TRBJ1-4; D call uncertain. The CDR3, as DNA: TGTGCCAGCAGTGAAGACAGTGCAACTAATGAAAAACTGTTTTTT. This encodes CASSEDSATNEKLFF.